This T cell receptor (beta chain) was profiled in a study of blood T cells in healthy people across ages. Using a J-beta primer mix together with a sample-barcoded 5' primer, a second PCR was run for about 6 to 12 cycles. TCRdb reprocessed the 5' RACE reads via MiXCR and lists one record per CDR3 protein. The sample shows hundreds of thousands of distinct CDR3 sequences, around three fifths of them seen only once. Germline values: CDR1 SGHKS, CDR2 YYEKEE (reference sequence). This CDR3 contains 15 residues. V lost 6 bases, J lost 0 bases, and 7 bases stayed unmatched. This clonotype was seen more than once but under ten times.

The source material was blood. The clonotype originates from a man in his fifties or sixties in good health. The chain employs TRBV5-5 and TRBJ1-2; 8 positions match TRBD1. Here the CDR3 reads CASKLDRATNYGYTF. In DNA, the CDR3 is TGTGCCAGCAAACTGGACAGGGCCACTAACTATGGCTACACCTTC.